Shown below are 32 T cell receptor beta chains from a single sample sequenced in a study of T cells in tuberculosis (dated by TCRdb to 2016 to 2018). Libraries came from the immunoSEQ multiplex PCR assay. The table comes from immuneACCESS by way of TCRdb, which keeps in-frame sequences with V and J called. Part of the clones is missing from these tables; in studies checked, under half for an unresolved V gene and the rest for unknown reasons. For this sample there are about 43,000 clones; approximately 94% appear just once. The top ten hold about 2% of the sample. Sequencing was carried out using PBMCs. The source of these receptors is a donor between 5 and 29 years old with latent tuberculosis or without tuberculosis infection. Some clones in this sample may be carry-over from other donors' samples.

The chain has TRBV10-3 and TRBJ2-2, with TRBD1 as a possible D gene (6 bases). Germline lookup yields CDR1 ENHRY and CDR2 SYGVKD. This CDR3 comprises 13 residues. V shed 9 bases and J shed 4 bases, with 12 bases lying between them. Here the CDR3 reads CAIRGTATGELFF. The CDR3 bases are TGTGCCATAAGGGGGACGGCCACCGGGGAGCTGTTTTTT.

The chain combines TRBV30 with TRBJ2-5; 7 nucleotides match TRBD1. From germline, CDR1 is GTSNPN and CDR2 SVGIG (reference sequence). Germline trimming cut 2 bases from V and 5 bases from J; bases unmatched to any gene: 8. This CDR3 has 14 amino acids. The CDR3 DNA reads as TGTGCCTGGAGTAGGGGGCTGGATGTTGAGACCCAGTACTTC. This codes for CAWSRGLDVETQYF.

The chain carries TRBV19 and TRBJ1-1; D remains ambiguous. CDR1 and CDR2 (germline): LNHDA, SQIVND (reference sequence). V dropped 6 bases and J dropped 0 bases, with 8 bases sitting between them. This CDR3 region has 13 residues. The CDR3 DNA reads TGTGCCAGTAGCGCGTTAATGAACACTGAAGCTTTCTTT. Its translation is CASSALMNTEAFF.

This clone was found once. The chain uses TRBV19 and TRBJ2-7; the match to TRBD2 covers 10 bases. The germline CDR1 and CDR2 sequences are LNHDA and SQIVND (reference sequence). The CDR3 spans 14 residues. The V and J ends lost 5 bases and 5 bases, in that order; junction bases with no gene match: 6. The CDR3 DNA reads TGTGCCAGTAGTGACTGGCTAGCGGGAGACGAGCAGTACTTC. Its translation is CASSDWLAGDEQYF.

J is TRBJ2-3 and V is TRBV2; 7 nucleotides line up with TRBD2. V dropped 7 bases and J dropped 1; count of bases not matched to a gene: 8. Germline V gene sequence: CDR1 SNHLY, CDR2 FYNNEI. CDR3 length: 15 amino acids. CDR3 in amino acids: CASIPGLAGTDTQYF. CDR3 in DNA: TGTGCCAGCATCCCGGGGCTAGCGGGCACAGATACGCAGTATTTT.

The chain joins TRBV7-2 to TRBJ2-7, with 7 nucleotides matching TRBD1. The germline CDR1 and CDR2 sequences are SGHTA and FQGNSA. The CDR3 runs 14 residues. The ends lost 5 bases at V and 4 bases at J; junction bases unmatched: 8. The CDR3 DNA sequence: TGTGCCAGCAGCCCCGGGACAGCAACTTACGAGCAGTACTTC. It translates to CASSPGTATYEQYF.

The chain links TRBV19 to TRBJ2-1; D is uncertain. This CDR3 region has 14 residues. Trimming shortened V by 4 bases and J by 5 bases, and 12 bases separated the two germline ends. The germline V gene has CDR1 LNHDA and CDR2 SQIVND (reference sequence). The CDR3: CASSTSADNNEQFF. For the CDR3, the DNA is TGTGCCAGTAGTACCTCCGCAGATAACAATGAGCAGTTCTTC.

J is TRBJ1-2 and V is TRBV5-6; the D gene is possibly TRBD1 (5 bases). This CDR3 spans 15 amino acids. The germline V gene encodes CDR1 SGHDT and CDR2 YYEEEE. V lost 0 bases and J lost 1, with 10 bases in between. CDR3 nucleotide sequence: TGTGCCAGCAGCTTGGTCGGCAGGGATAACTATGGCTACACCTTC. Translating it yields CASSLVGRDNYGYTF.

V and J are TRBV30 and TRBJ2-1; 8 positions agree with TRBD2. Germline V lookup: CDR1 GTSNPN, CDR2 SVGIG (reference sequence). V lost 4 bases, J lost 2 bases, and 19 bases stayed unmatched. This CDR3 has 19 amino acids. The CDR3 region is CAWTSGYIREGRAYNEQFF. The CDR3 DNA reads TGTGCCTGGACCTCCGGGTATATTCGGGAGGGCCGCGCCTACAATGAGCAGTTCTTC.

V and J are TRBV28 and TRBJ2-5; D gene unclear. Trimming removed 5 bases at V and 7 bases at J, with 11 bases between. This CDR3 region has 12 residues. Germline assignment: CDR1 MDHEN and CDR2 SYDVKM. As DNA, the CDR3 is TGTGCCAGCAGTGCCCTTGTCGGGACCCAGTACTTC. Translation gives CASSALVGTQYF.

The rearrangement links TRBV6-5 to TRBJ1-2; the D gene is possibly TRBD1 (6 bases). Germline V lookup: CDR1 MNHEY, CDR2 SVGAGI. CDR3 size: 13 residues. V lost 6 bases and J 2 bases, leaving 10 bases between the germline ends. CDR3 loop: CASRAGANYGYTF. The CDR3 DNA reads as TGTGCCAGCAGGGCGGGGGCCAACTATGGCTACACCTTC.

This clone showed up just once. The chain employs TRBV9 and TRBJ2-1; D perhaps matches TRBD2 (5 bases). The CDR3 runs to 16 residues. Germline V gene data show CDR1 as SGDLS and CDR2 as YYNGEE. The V end lost 1 base, the J end lost 3 bases, and 14 bases lay between the germline ends. CDR3 bases: TGTGCCAGCAGCGTATACGAGGGAGTCCTCTACAATGAGCAGTTCTTC. Its translation is CASSVYEGVLYNEQFF.

This chain uses TRBV27 with TRBJ2-7; 12 nucleotides align to TRBD2. The junction had 8 bases not matched to a gene; V was cut back by 5 bases and J by 0 bases. The CDR3 sequence is 17 residues long. Germline loops: CDR1 MNHEY, CDR2 SMNVEV (reference sequence). The CDR3, as DNA: TGTGCCAGCAGTCCCAGGACTAGCGGGGTAAGCTCCTACGAGCAGTACTTC. Protein sequence: CASSPRTSGVSSYEQYF.

The V call is TRBV7-9, the J call TRBJ2-1; the match to TRBD1 covers 8 bases. In germline, CDR1 is SEHNR, CDR2 FQNEAQ (reference sequence). The CDR3 extends over 16 amino acids. V shed 5 bases, J shed 5 bases, and the junction held 11 bases outside the gene matches. The CDR3 nucleotides are TGTGCCAGCAGCCCTGACGACAGGGGTGAGAACAATGAGCAGTTCTTC. Its protein is CASSPDDRGENNEQFF.

The rearrangement uses TRBV5-4 and TRBJ1-1; D not resolved. The length of the CDR3 is 14 residues. Trimming took off 1 base at V and 3 bases at J, with 10 bases between the two ends. Germline CDR1 reads SGHNT; CDR2 reads YYREEE (reference sequence). CDR3 DNA sequence: TGTGCCAGCAGCTTGCGACACGAGTACACTGAAGCTTTCTTT. It yields the protein CASSLRHEYTEAFF.

The genes are TRBV5-6 and TRBJ2-1; 10 nucleotides match TRBD2. Germline V CDR1 and CDR2: SGHDT, YYEEEE. The CDR3 has 15 amino acids. V dropped 1 base and J dropped 4; count of bases not matched to a gene: 2. In nucleotides, the CDR3 is TGTGCCAGCAGCTTGCTAGCGGGAGTATACAATGAGCAGTTCTTC. Its translation is CASSLLAGVYNEQFF. Combining the CDR3 with reference TRBV5-6 and TRBJ2-1 gives the whole variable domain DAGVTQSPTHLIKTRGQQVTLRCSPKSGHDTVSWYQQALGQGPQFIFQYYEEEERQRGNFPDRFSGHQFPNYSSELNVNALLLGDSALYLCASSLLAGVYNEQFFGPGTRLTVL.

V and J are TRBV4-1 and TRBJ2-3, with 7 bases fitting TRBD2. The CDR3 is 15 amino acids. CDR1 and CDR2 from the germline V gene are MGHRA and YSYEKL. The J segment lost 2 bases and the V segment lost 4 bases, leaving 6 bases of the junction unmatched. In DNA form, the CDR3 reads TGCGCCAGCAGCCTGCTAGCGGAAATCACAGATACGCAGTATTTT. Translated, it gives CASSLLAEITDTQYF.

This clone was recorded only once. The chain carries TRBV4-3 and TRBJ2-5; 13 nucleotides agree with TRBD2. CDR1 is LGHNA, CDR2 YSLEER, per germline. Unmatched junction bases numbered 0, after V lost 1 base and J lost 4 bases. This CDR3 contains 15 residues. DNA of the CDR3: TGCGCCAGCAGCCAAGGACTAGCGGGAGGAGAGACCCAGTACTTC. It specifies CASSQGLAGGETQYF.

This chain joins TRBV28 and TRBJ2-7; 8 bases align to TRBD2. This CDR3 has 14 residues. After removal of 7 bases from V and 7 bases from J, the junction contained 12 bases not matched to a gene. The V gene's germline CDR1 is MDHEN and CDR2 SYDVKM. In DNA, the CDR3 is TGTGCCAGCATGGTACTAGCGGTTTCTGGGGAGCAGTACTTC. Protein sequence: CASMVLAVSGEQYF.

The chain carries TRBV9 and TRBJ2-5; 10 bases line up with TRBD1. The J segment lost 5 bases and the V segment lost 0 bases, leaving 4 bases of the junction unmatched. CDR1 is SGDLS and CDR2 is YYNGEE in the germline V gene. The CDR3 is 15 residues long. Here the CDR3 DNA reads TGTGCCAGCAGCGTAGGGGGACAGGGGATGGAGACCCAGTACTTC. Protein sequence: CASSVGGQGMETQYF.

This chain joins TRBV18 and TRBJ2-7; TRBD2 matches at 9 bases. Trimming at V came to 3 bases and at J to 6 bases, leaving 6 bases not matched to a gene. This CDR3 spans 14 amino acids. Germline V gives CDR1 KGHSH, CDR2 LQKENI. CDR3 in amino acids: CASSPVAGELEQYF. The DNA of the CDR3 is TGTGCCAGCTCACCGGTAGCGGGAGAGCTCGAGCAGTACTTC.

The CDR3 bases are TGTGCCAGCAGCCTCCAACAGGGGGCGGTCTATGGCTACACCTTC. Protein: CASSLQQGAVYGYTF. The chain is built from TRBV7-6 and TRBJ1-2, with 9 bases fitting TRBD1. Germline CDR1 SGHVS, CDR2 FNYEAQ. The CDR3 runs to 15 residues. V shed 5 bases, J shed 4 bases, and the junction held 8 bases outside the gene matches.

The rearrangement joins TRBV9 to TRBJ1-2, with D perhaps matching TRBD1 (6 bases). The CDR3 loop spans 12 amino acids. Trimming removed 4 bases from V and 9 bases from J, with 13 bases in between. The germline CDR1 and CDR2 sequences are SGDLS and YYNGEE. CDR3 residues: CASSTGSQSYTF. The DNA of the CDR3 is TGTGCCAGCAGCACAGGGTCCCAGAGCTACACCTTC. The variable domain in full, with the rest retrieved from reference TRBV9 and TRBJ1-2, is DSGVTQTPKHLITATGQRVTLRCSPRSGDLSVYWYQQSLDQGLQFLIQYYNGEERAKGNILERFSAQQFPDLHSELNLSSLELGDSALYFCASSTGSQSYTFGSGTRLTVV.

The CDR3 spells CASRYTSGKGEQYF. Here the CDR3 DNA reads TGTGCCAGCAGGTACACTAGCGGGAAGGGCGAGCAGTACTTC. The gene calls are TRBV27 and TRBJ2-7; 10 bases agree with TRBD2. The germline gives CDR1 MNHEY, CDR2 SMNVEV (reference sequence). The trim removed 6 bases at V and 6 bases at J, leaving 8 bases unmatched. The CDR3 spans 14 residues.

The J gene is TRBJ2-1, the V gene TRBV18, with TRBD2 matching over 8 bases. The CDR3 extends over 14 amino acids. Unmatched junction bases numbered 5, after V lost 6 bases and J lost 4 bases. Germline values: CDR1 KGHSH, CDR2 LQKENI. CDR3 loop: CASSRSGSYNEQFF. The CDR3 nucleotides are TGTGCCAGCTCTCGGAGCGGGAGTTACAATGAGCAGTTCTTC.

This sequence joins TRBV7-2 and TRBJ1-5; unclear D gene. Trimming left V 3 bases short and J 3 bases short, with 12 bases between. The CDR3 is made up of 15 amino acids. Germline CDR1 SGHTA, CDR2 FQGNSA. CDR3 nucleotide sequence: TGTGCCAGCAGCTTCGAGGGAAACGCCAATCAGCCCCAGCATTTT. This codes for CASSFEGNANQPQHF.

The chain employs TRBV5-8 and TRBJ1-1, with 7 bases aligning to TRBD1. Germline CDR1 reads SGHTS; CDR2 reads YDEGEE. J was trimmed by 2 bases and V by 4 bases; bases with no gene match: 8. The CDR3 has 15 amino acids. CDR3 residues: CASSPGQLINTEAFF. The CDR3 DNA is TGTGCCAGCAGCCCGGGACAGTTGATTAACACTGAAGCTTTCTTT.

V usage is TRBV27 and J usage is TRBJ1-1, with TRBD1 matching 7 bases. The ends lost 7 bases at V and 3 bases at J; junction bases unmatched: 20. The CDR3 length is 18 residues. CDR1 and CDR2 from the germline V gene are MNHEY and SMNVEV (reference sequence). CDR3 coding DNA: TGTGCCAGCACACCCCGATATGGGACAGCCGTTAGGGACACTGAAGCTTTCTTT. It translates to CASTPRYGTAVRDTEAFF.

The chain recombines TRBV9 with TRBJ1-1; 10 nucleotides line up with TRBD1. Germline trimming cut 0 bases from V and 0 bases from J; bases unmatched to any gene: 8. From germline, CDR1 is SGDLS and CDR2 YYNGEE. The CDR3 loop spans 18 amino acids. CDR3 sequence reads: CASSVGRGQGILNTEAFF. CDR3 coding DNA: TGTGCCAGCAGCGTAGGTCGGGGACAGGGGATCTTGAACACTGAAGCTTTCTTT.

The chain joins TRBV7-9 to TRBJ2-5, with TRBD2 matching 8 bases. The germline V gene has CDR1 SEHNR and CDR2 FQNEAQ (reference sequence). Trimming removed 4 bases from V and 3 bases from J; junction bases left unmatched: 13. This CDR3 contains 17 residues. The CDR3: CASSSRGSGMFKETQYF. CDR3 bases: TGTGCCAGCAGCTCCCGGGGTAGCGGGATGTTTAAAGAGACCCAGTACTTC.

The chain links TRBV6-4 to TRBJ1-1, with D maybe TRBD1 (6 bases). The V and J ends lost 6 bases and 0 bases respectively, with 11 bases between them. The CDR3 runs to 14 residues. Germline V gene lookup returns CDR1 MRHNA and CDR2 SNTAGT. The CDR3 DNA reads as TGTGCCAGCAGGGACAGCTCCATGAACACTGAAGCTTTCTTT. Protein product: CASRDSSMNTEAFF.

The genes are TRBV29-1 and TRBJ2-4; TRBD1 aligns across 7 bases. J lost 7 bases, V lost 2 bases, and 8 bases had no gene match. This CDR3 is built from 14 residues. CDR1 is SQVTM and CDR2 is ANQGSEA in the germline V gene. The CDR3 nucleotides are TGCAGCGTTGAACGAAGAGGGGGCGAGAACATTCAGTACTTC. This codes for CSVERRGGENIQYF.